These 24 T cell receptor beta chains came from one sample sequenced in a study of T cell repertoires in cytomegalovirus infection. Using its own MiXCR run on the reads, TCRdb lists one record per CDR3 protein. The sample holds 150,000 to 200,000 distinct CDR3 sequences, roughly 20% seen once. The sequenced sample was PBMCs. These receptors were obtained from a human donor in good health (CMV status not recorded). Some clones in this sample may be carry-over from other donors' samples.

This clonotype was detected only a few times. The gene calls are TRBV19 and TRBJ2-1; 7 bases line up with TRBD1. CDR3 length equals 15 residues. Trimming removed 3 bases from V and 2 bases from J; junction bases left unmatched: 4. From germline, CDR1 is LNHDA and CDR2 SQIVND (reference sequence). The CDR3 DNA reads TGTGCCAGTAGTATGTCTGGGACAGCCTACAATGAGCAGTTCTTC. It is translated as CASSMSGTAYNEQFF.

The sample holds many counts of this clonotype. The junction shows a germline mismatch at one end, possibly a read error. The genes are TRBV24-1 and TRBJ1-1; D is possibly TRBD1 (5 bases). The CDR3 runs 12 residues. Germline-derived CDR1 and CDR2 are KGHDR and SFDVKD. Written as DNA, the CDR3 is TGTGCCACCAGTGACCCCGGGACTGGAGCTTTCTTT. It encodes CATSDPGTGAFF.

The chain recombines TRBV19 with TRBJ1-2, with D maybe TRBD1 (6 bases). Per germline, CDR1 LNHDA and CDR2 SQIVND (reference sequence). V was pared by 8 bases and J by 3 bases, with 22 bases between. The CDR3 length is 16 residues. The CDR3 is CASRFPQGDLDYGYTF. In DNA form, the CDR3 reads TGTGCCAGTCGATTCCCACAGGGAGATCTAGACTATGGCTACACCTTC.

The V gene is TRBV12-3 or TRBV12-4, the J gene TRBJ1-5; D gene ambiguous. The ends were cut back, 3 bases at V and 6 bases at J, with 9 bases in the middle. The CDR3 length is 13 residues. The CDR3 loop is CASSLGFFQPQHF. The CDR3 nucleotides read TGTGCCAGCAGTTTGGGGTTCTTTCAGCCCCAGCATTTT.

This clonotype was seen at least ten times. V gene TRBV7-2 combines with J gene TRBJ2-2; TRBD2 aligns across 7 bases. Germline CDR1 SGHTA, CDR2 FQGNSA. CDR3 length: 17 residues. V shed 5 bases and J 0 bases; nucleotides not matched to a gene: 9. CDR3 region: CASSPTSASANTGELFF. The CDR3 DNA reads as TGTGCCAGCAGCCCTACTAGCGCCTCCGCGAACACCGGGGAGCTGTTTTTT. Filled out from reference TRBV7-2 and TRBJ2-2, the complete variable domain reads GAGVSQSPSNKVTEKGKDVELRCDPISGHTALYWYRQSLGQGLEFLIYFQGNSAPDKSGLPSDRFSAERTGGSVSTLTIQRTQQEDSAVYLCASSPTSASANTGELFFGEGSRLTVL.

The chain joins TRBV28 to TRBJ1-5, with TRBD1 matching 12 bases. The V gene end was trimmed by 3 bases and the J gene end by 3 bases; junction bases not matched to a gene: 3. The CDR3 contains 16 residues. Germline V gives CDR1 MDHEN, CDR2 SYDVKM. The CDR3 bases are TGTGCCAGCAGTTTGATGGGACAGGGGGCCAATCAGCCCCAGCATTTT. Translated: CASSLMGQGANQPQHF.

J is TRBJ2-7 and V is TRBV20-1; D tentatively reads TRBD1 or TRBD2 (6 bases each). This CDR3 has 15 residues. With 0 bases removed from V and 0 bases from J, the gap between germline ends came to 12 bases. Germline-derived CDR1 and CDR2 are DFQATT and SNEGSKA (reference sequence). CDR3 nucleotide sequence: TGCAGTGCTAGAGATGGTGGGGGGCTCTCCTACGAGCAGTACTTC. It specifies CSARDGGGLSYEQYF.

This chain links TRBV12-3 or TRBV12-4 with TRBJ2-2; unclear D gene. There are 12 residues in the CDR3. V was shortened by 10 bases and J by 7 bases, with 13 bases between the two germline ends. Here the CDR3 reads CATLESNGELFF. CDR3 nucleotide sequence: TGTGCCACCCTAGAATCAAACGGGGAGCTGTTTTTT.

The chain links TRBV7-6 to TRBJ2-6, with D possibly being TRBD1 (6 bases). Deletions cut 5 bases from V and 4 bases from J, with 21 bases between. The germline gives CDR1 SGHVS, CDR2 FNYEAQ. The CDR3 covers 18 residues. For the CDR3, the DNA is TGTGCCAGCAGCCTATCGACAGGTGCGACGCCCGGGGCCAACGTCCTGACTTTC. Encoded protein: CASSLSTGATPGANVLTF.

This clonotype has only a few counts. The V and J genes are TRBV9 and TRBJ1-6; no reliable D call. Trimming took 3 bases from V and 0 from J, leaving 10 bases between them. Germline V gene lookup returns CDR1 SGDLS and CDR2 YYNGEE. The CDR3 totals 16 residues. CDR3 sequence: CASSADGSSYNSPLHF. The CDR3 region has the DNA TGTGCCAGCAGCGCGGACGGGAGCTCCTATAATTCACCCCTCCACTTT.

This chain uses TRBV6-1 with TRBJ1-1, with D unresolved. Germline V gene sequence: CDR1 MNHNS, CDR2 SASEGT. The CDR3 length is 14 residues. V dropped 5 bases and J dropped 2 bases, with 12 bases sitting between them. DNA of the CDR3: TGTGCCAGCAGTTACCAGTCCTTTAACACTGAAGCTTTCTTT. Translation: CASSYQSFNTEAFF.

This clonotype has at least ten counts. V usage is TRBV6-1 and J usage is TRBJ2-7; possible D gene TRBD1, 5 bases. Deletions cut 8 bases from V and 1 base from J, with 12 bases between. This CDR3 comprises 13 residues. Germline V gives CDR1 MNHNS, CDR2 SASEGT. The CDR3 bases are TGTGCCAGCGCGGACACCTATTCCTACGAGCAGTACTTC. Its protein is CASADTYSYEQYF.

This clonotype showed up many times. This may be a read error: a much more frequent sequence differs by one nucleotide. CDR3 amino acids: CASSLVGSRDTTSQYF. The CDR3 DNA sequence: TGTGCCAGCAGCTTAGTAGGGAGCCGGGACACCACGTCCCAGTACTTC. This chain connects TRBV7-2 to TRBJ2-5; possible D gene TRBD1, 6 bases. Per germline, CDR1 SGHTA and CDR2 FQGNSA. The CDR3 extends over 16 amino acids. Trimming took off 1 base at V and 9 bases at J, with 21 bases between the two ends.

This clonotype occurred a few times. The V call is TRBV6-5, the J call TRBJ1-2; no clear D. CDR1 MNHEY and CDR2 SVGAGI come from the germline V gene. V dropped 0 bases and J dropped 4 bases, with 18 bases sitting between them. This CDR3 has 17 residues. CDR3 bases: TGTGCCAGCAGTTACTCCCCCAGAAACTACCCTTTCTATGGCTACACCTTC. This codes for CASSYSPRNYPFYGYTF.

The chain has TRBV4-1 and TRBJ1-2, with 8 bases identical to TRBD1. CDR3 length equals 15 residues. Per germline, CDR1 MGHRA and CDR2 YSYEKL. V trimming: 1 base; J trimming: 4 bases; junction bases outside the gene matches: 5. The chain's CDR3 is CASSQAGQGLYGYTF. The DNA for the CDR3 is TGCGCCAGCAGCCAAGCCGGACAGGGACTCTATGGCTACACCTTC.

This clonotype was seen ten or more times. The chain joins TRBV28 to TRBJ2-7; the D call may be TRBD1 or TRBD2 (5 bases each). Trimming removed 3 bases from V and 3 bases from J, with 15 bases in between. This CDR3 contains 15 residues. Germline loops: CDR1 MDHEN, CDR2 SYDVKM. CDR3 in DNA: TGTGCCAGCAGTTTTCCGGGACCGGGCCGCTACGAGCAGTACTTC. This translates into CASSFPGPGRYEQYF.

The rearrangement joins TRBV5-6 to TRBJ1-1; 7 bases match TRBD1. This CDR3 comprises 13 residues. V dropped 5 bases and J dropped 5; count of bases not matched to a gene: 6. Germline values: CDR1 SGHDT, CDR2 YYEEEE. CDR3 DNA sequence: TGTGCCAGCAGTCCGACAGGGAGAACTGAAGCTTTCTTT. This codes for CASSPTGRTEAFF.

This clonotype turned up a few times. This rearrangement joins TRBV6-5 to TRBJ1-1; possibly TRBD1 for D (6 bases). Germline CDR1 MNHEY, CDR2 SVGAGI. Trimming removed 0 bases from V and 5 bases from J, with 7 bases in between. The CDR3 contains 13 residues. CDR3 loop: CASSYSRGTEAFF. CDR3 coding DNA: TGTGCCAGCAGTTACTCGAGGGGGACTGAAGCTTTCTTT.

This clonotype occurred many times. This chain uses TRBV7-9 with TRBJ2-7, with 10 nucleotides matching TRBD2. The CDR3 runs 15 residues. Losses at the gene ends were 5 bases for V and 1 base for J; bases not matched to a gene: 5. Germline V lookup: CDR1 SEHNR, CDR2 FQNEAQ (reference sequence). The CDR3 loop reads CASSHTSGVSYEQYF. In DNA form, the CDR3 reads TGTGCCAGCAGCCATACTAGCGGGGTGTCCTACGAGCAGTACTTC.

The J gene is TRBJ2-5, the V gene TRBV11-1; D is undetermined. Germline V gene sequence: CDR1 SGHAT, CDR2 FQDESV (reference sequence). Trimming shortened V by 5 bases and J by 1 base, and 8 bases separated the two germline ends. The CDR3 has 13 amino acids. The CDR3 nucleotides are TGTGCCAGCAGCCTCCGCCCCCAAGAGACCCAGTACTTC. This encodes CASSLRPQETQYF.

The sample holds many counts of this clonotype. The chain carries TRBV6-1 and TRBJ1-2; perhaps TRBD1 as D (6 bases). The CDR3 is 12 residues long. Germline V gene sequence: CDR1 MNHNS, CDR2 SASEGT. Trimming shortened V by 6 bases and J by 7 bases, and 12 bases separated the two germline ends. Here the CDR3 DNA reads TGTGCCAGCAGGAAGACAGGAGGTGGCTACACCTTC. Protein product: CASRKTGGGYTF.

This sequence joins TRBV5-5 and TRBJ1-4; D gene ambiguous. Trimming cost V 4 bases and J 7 bases, with 11 bases left between them. CDR3 size: 13 residues. The germline CDR1 and CDR2 sequences are SGHKS and YYEKEE (reference sequence). The DNA of the CDR3 is TGTGCCAGCAGCGGAGTCCCTGGTGAAAAACTGTTTTTT. As protein: CASSGVPGEKLFF.

The chain links TRBV3-1 to TRBJ2-5, with D maybe TRBD1 (5 bases). The CDR3 runs 14 residues. Germline V CDR1 and CDR2: LGHDT, YNNKEL (reference sequence). Between the trimmed V and J ends, which lost 0 bases and 2 bases, there was a span of 7 bases. The CDR3 bases are TGTGCCAGCAGCCAAGAAGGGGCACAAGAGACCCAGTACTTC. It is translated as CASSQEGAQETQYF.

The chain uses TRBV6-5 and TRBJ1-1, with D hard to call. The CDR3 extends over 14 amino acids. V lost 6 bases to trimming and J lost 1 base, with 12 bases between them. The V gene's germline CDR1 is MNHEY and CDR2 SVGAGI. CDR3 DNA sequence: TGTGCCAGCAGGCAGTGGGCCCCGAACACTGAAGCTTTCTTT. It encodes CASRQWAPNTEAFF.